Given below is one T cell receptor (beta chain) in context. The sample is drawn from a study of blood T cell repertoires in COVID-19. Data came from immunoSEQ multiplex PCR; TCRdb stores just in-frame clones and leaves some out. The sample has 64,000 or so clones, 70% to 85% seen once. The CDR3 contains 13 residues. V gave up 3 bases and J gave up 2 bases, with 4 bases separating them. Per the germline V gene, CDR1 is WNHNN and CDR2 is SYGVQD (reference sequence). V is TRBV10-1 and J is TRBJ2-2; D not certain. This TCR was recovered from a human donor in a cohort sampled during active COVID-19. The sample comprised peripheral blood. CDR3 in amino acids: CASSDLNTGELFF. The CDR3 nucleotides read TGCGCCAGCAGTGACCTCAACACCGGGGAGCTGTTTTTT.